These 17 T cell receptor beta chains were all obtained from the same sample, sequenced in a study of blood T cells in healthy people across ages. Alongside a J-beta primer mix, a sample-barcoded 5' primer served in a second PCR lasting roughly 7 to 11 cycles. TCRdb re-called the 5' RACE reads through MiXCR, storing one row per CDR3 protein. The sample gives 1.4 million to 1.5 million distinct CDR3 sequences, around two fifths of which show up once; roughly 7.9% is in the top ten. The sequencing sample was made of blood. These receptors were obtained from a woman aged 18-29 years in good health.

The genes are TRBV5-5 and TRBJ2-1; TRBD1 is a possible D gene (6 bases). The CDR3 runs to 13 residues. CDR1 and CDR2 from the germline V gene are SGHKS and YYEKEE (reference sequence). Trimming removed 4 bases from V and 10 bases from J, with 15 bases in between. The CDR3 region is CASSVTGVKEQFF. The CDR3 DNA sequence: TGTGCCAGCAGCGTGACAGGAGTAAAGGAGCAGTTCTTC.

This clonotype has more than one count but fewer than ten. V and J are TRBV20-1 and TRBJ1-2; D call uncertain. Germline V gene data show CDR1 as DFQATT and CDR2 as SNEGSKA (reference sequence). The CDR3 has 17 residues. Trimming removed 0 bases at V and 5 bases at J, with 22 bases between. CDR3 DNA: TGCAGTGCTAGAGATGAGGGCCCACCAATCGAAGGATATGGCTACACCTTC. Translation gives CSARDEGPPIEGYGYTF.

This chain uses TRBV6-5 with TRBJ1-1; 9 bases line up with TRBD1. The CDR3 length is 14 residues. The germline gives CDR1 MNHEY, CDR2 SVGAGI. V was pared by 6 bases and J by 4 bases, with 6 bases of the junction left unmatched. In DNA, the CDR3 is TGTGCCAGCAGGAAGAGGACAGGGGCCACTGAAGCTTTCTTT. Translating gives CASRKRTGATEAFF.

In regard to this clonotype: A read error may be the cause here, since a much bigger clone is one base away. V is TRBV2 and J is TRBJ2-1; tentative D call: TRBD2 (5 bases). Trimming removed 5 bases at V and 2 bases at J, with 10 bases between. Germline assignment: CDR1 SNHLY and CDR2 FYNNEI. The CDR3 loop spans 14 amino acids. The CDR3 protein is CASSPAVAYNEQFF. Here the CDR3 DNA reads TGTGCCAGCAGTCCAGCGGTAGCCTACAATGAGCAGTTCTTC.

A note on this clonotype: One junction end does not reproduce the germline sequence, and a read error may be involved. The rearrangement uses TRBV5-6 and TRBJ2-3, with TRBD1 identical over 9 bases. This CDR3 spans 15 amino acids. Germline V gives CDR1 SGHDT, CDR2 YYEEEE. The CDR3 reads CASNHGTGIGDTRYF. In DNA, the CDR3 is TGTGCCAGCAACCACGGGACAGGGATTGGAGATACGCGGTATTTT.

The table lists this clonotype with a few counts. This chain uses TRBV20-1 with TRBJ2-7; D is unresolved. The CDR3 spans 11 residues. In germline, CDR1 is DFQATT, CDR2 SNEGSKA (reference sequence). V was clipped by 3 bases and J by 2 bases, with 5 bases between them. Here the CDR3 DNA reads TGCAGTGCTAGCCCCGCCTACGAGCAGTACTTC. This encodes CSASPAYEQYF.

V and J are TRBV7-3 and TRBJ1-1; tentatively, D is TRBD1 (6 bases). CDR1 is SGHTA, CDR2 FQGTGA, per germline. The CDR3 spans 15 residues. V dropped 1 base and J dropped 2 bases, with 11 bases sitting between them. The CDR3 DNA sequence: TGTGCCAGCAGCTTAAGGGGGGGCGACAACACTGAAGCTTTCTTT. Protein sequence: CASSLRGGDNTEAFF.

The chain employs TRBV30 and TRBJ1-2; D unclear. Trimming pared 3 bases from V and 7 bases from J, leaving 12 bases between. This CDR3 spans 12 amino acids. Germline lookup yields CDR1 GTSNPN and CDR2 SVGIG (reference sequence). The CDR3 DNA is TGTGCCTGGAGAAATCGGGTTGGTGGCTACACCTTC. It translates to CAWRNRVGGYTF. The variable domain in full, with the rest retrieved from reference TRBV30 and TRBJ1-2, is SQTIHQWPATLVQPVGSPLSLECTVEGTSNPNLYWYRQAAGRGLQLLFYSVGIGQISSEVPQNLSASRPQDRQFILSSKKLLLSDSGFYLCAWRNRVGGYTFGSGTRLTVV.

The gene calls are TRBV20-1 and TRBJ1-1; the D gene is possibly TRBD1 (6 bases). Trimming removed 0 bases at V and 4 bases at J, with 12 bases between. The V gene's germline CDR1 is DFQATT and CDR2 SNEGSKA (reference sequence). The CDR3 length is 14 residues. This CDR3 reads CSARDVGAGTEAFF. CDR3 nucleotides: TGCAGTGCTAGAGATGTGGGGGCAGGCACTGAAGCTTTCTTT.

This chain connects TRBV7-9 to TRBJ2-2; D unresolved. Trimming left V 5 bases short and J 0 bases short, with 7 bases between. Germline lookup yields CDR1 SEHNR and CDR2 FQNEAQ (reference sequence). There are 14 residues in the CDR3. The CDR3 nucleotides are TGTGCCAGCAGCAAAAATTCGAACACCGGGGAGCTGTTTTTT. Translated: CASSKNSNTGELFF.

The chain couples TRBV3-1 to TRBJ2-5; D not resolved. V dropped 3 bases and J dropped 13 bases, with 12 bases sitting between them. Looked up from germline, CDR1 is LGHDT and CDR2 is YNNKEL (reference sequence). The CDR3 runs 11 residues. The CDR3 sequence: CASSHGVQLYF. CDR3 coding DNA: TGTGCCAGCAGCCACGGTGTCCAGTTGTACTTC.

A single count supports this clonotype. The chain uses TRBV12-3 or TRBV12-4 and TRBJ2-7, with TRBD1 matching over 10 bases. The CDR3 is 15 residues long. After removal of 3 bases from V and 7 bases from J, the junction contained 9 bases not matched to a gene. The CDR3 sequence: CASSFPTGGPNEQYF. The CDR3 coding sequence is TGTGCCAGCAGTTTTCCGACAGGGGGCCCCAATGAGCAGTACTTC.

This chain connects TRBV2 to TRBJ2-1; D tentatively fits TRBD1 or TRBD2 (5 bases each). With 7 bases removed from V and 9 bases from J, the gap between germline ends came to 19 bases. Per the germline V gene, CDR1 is SNHLY and CDR2 is FYNNEI. The CDR3 is 14 residues long. CDR3 coding DNA: TGTGCCAGCATAGGTGGCTATGGGGCGGGTGAGCAGTTCTTC. Its protein is CASIGGYGAGEQFF.

In this sample, this clonotype turned up a few times. The chain is built from TRBV29-1 and TRBJ2-1; D remains unclear. Germline V CDR1 and CDR2: SQVTM, ANQGSEA. V was shortened by 7 bases and J by 1 base, with 23 bases between the two germline ends. The CDR3 is made up of 17 amino acids. The CDR3 protein is CSALKSLTDISYNEQFF. The CDR3 DNA follows: TGCAGCGCCTTGAAATCCTTGACTGATATATCCTACAATGAGCAGTTCTTC.

The rearrangement uses TRBV6-5 and TRBJ1-1, with 7 bases aligning to TRBD1. In germline, CDR1 is MNHEY, CDR2 SVGAGI. This CDR3 is built from 13 residues. Trimming removed 6 bases from V and 9 bases from J; junction bases left unmatched: 10. The CDR3 DNA sequence: TGTGCCAGCAGCCAACAGGGGACCTTCCAAGCTTTCTTT. It translates to CASSQQGTFQAFF.

The chain carries TRBV7-9 and TRBJ2-1, with TRBD1 as a possible D gene (6 bases). This CDR3 region has 13 residues. Germline V gene lookup returns CDR1 SEHNR and CDR2 FQNEAQ (reference sequence). V was pared by 5 bases and J by 13 bases, with 18 bases between. The CDR3 is CASSPGDRDIQFF. The CDR3 DNA follows: TGTGCCAGCAGCCCCGGGGACCGGGACATTCAGTTCTTC.

This clonotype showed up just a few times. The CDR3 region is CASRGRGTKNIQYF. CDR3 DNA sequence: TGTGCCAGCCGGGGAAGAGGGACCAAAAACATTCAGTACTTC. This chain uses TRBV2 with TRBJ2-4; D possibly corresponds to TRBD2 (5 bases). V lost 8 bases to trimming and J lost 2 bases, with 13 bases between them. The CDR3 spans 14 residues. Germline-derived CDR1 and CDR2 are SNHLY and FYNNEI.